The 30 T cell receptor beta chains given below trace back to one sample, sequenced in a study of blood T cell repertoires in COVID-19 (dated by TCRdb to the early 2020s). Library prep was done by the immunoSEQ multiplex PCR assay. TCRdb obtained this table from immuneACCESS and retained in-frame rearrangements with V and J assigned. These tables miss some clones; where compared with another copy, unresolved V genes account for less than half of the shortfall, and the remainder is unexplained. This sample is represented by just over 300,000 clones; over 75% of them were singletons. The ten largest make up under 2.5% of the sample. The sample comprised PBMCs or T cells enriched from blood (not recorded which). The receptor set was obtained from a man aged 30 to 39 who had recovered from COVID-19.

This clone was detected once. The chain recombines TRBV27 with TRBJ1-1; 8 bases agree with TRBD1. The CDR3 is 15 residues long. The trim removed 3 bases at V and 4 bases at J, leaving 7 bases unmatched. CDR1 and CDR2 (germline): MNHEY, SMNVEV (reference sequence). The CDR3 DNA reads TGTGCCAGCAGTTTGGTCAGGGGGCTTGGCACTGAAGCTTTCTTT. It is translated as CASSLVRGLGTEAFF.

This chain connects TRBV5-6 to TRBJ2-7, with 7 bases matching TRBD1. Trimming cost V 4 bases and J 9 bases; bases outside gene matches: 13. The CDR3 spans 14 residues. Per the germline V gene, CDR1 is SGHDT and CDR2 is YYEEEE. CDR3 coding DNA: TGTGCCAGCAGCCACGGACAGGCCCCTTTGGGGCAGTACTTC. Its protein product is CASSHGQAPLGQYF.

The V and J genes are TRBV5-4 and TRBJ1-2, with D uncertain. CDR3 size: 16 residues. CDR1 SGHNT and CDR2 YYREEE come from the germline V gene (reference sequence). The V gene lost 3 bases and the J gene lost 4 bases, with 19 bases spanning the gap. CDR3 residues: CASSSPAEGGIYGYTF. CDR3 nucleotides: TGTGCCAGCAGCTCACCCGCGGAGGGAGGGATCTATGGCTACACCTTC. Complete variable domain (other parts from reference TRBV5-4 and TRBJ1-2): ETGVTQSPTHLIKTRGQQVTLRCSSQSGHNTVSWYQQALGQGPQFIFQYYREEENGRGNFPPRFSGLQFPNYSSELNVNALELDDSALYLCASSSPAEGGIYGYTFGSGTRLTVV.

There are a few counts of this clone. The V and J genes are TRBV10-3 and TRBJ1-2; D is possibly TRBD1 (5 bases). The CDR3 sequence is 15 residues long. In germline, CDR1 is ENHRY, CDR2 SYGVKD. V lost 0 bases and J 0 bases, leaving 8 bases between the germline ends. The CDR3 is CAISESQGANYGYTF. The CDR3 DNA reads as TGTGCCATCAGTGAGTCCCAGGGTGCTAACTATGGCTACACCTTC.

J is TRBJ2-3 and V is TRBV3-1 (or the pseudogene TRBV3-2); 8 bases agree with TRBD1. V lost 2 bases to trimming and J lost 0 bases; unmatched junction nucleotides: 7. The CDR3 is 17 residues long. CDR1 is LGHDT and CDR2 is YNNKEL in the germline V gene (reference sequence). The CDR3 DNA reads as TGTGCCAGCAGCCAAATCTCAGGGGGCTTAAGCACAGATACGCAGTATTTT. Translated: CASSQISGGLSTDTQYF.

The chain couples TRBV12-5 to TRBJ1-1, with D unclear. Germline CDR1 and CDR2: LGHNT and FRNRAP. V lost 8 bases and J 0 bases, leaving 10 bases between the germline ends. The CDR3 consists of 13 residues. The CDR3 nucleotides read TGTGCTAGTTGTCTCAACATGAACACTGAAGCTTTCTTT. This translates into CASCLNMNTEAFF.

This clone was seen a single time. The genes are TRBV7-2 and TRBJ1-2; TRBD1 matches 7 bases. CDR3 length equals 17 residues. The junction had 13 bases not matched to a gene; V was cut back by 3 bases and J by 3 bases. Per germline, CDR1 SGHTA and CDR2 FQGNSA. CDR3 region: CASSFGSVDRRDYGYTF. The DNA for the CDR3 is TGTGCCAGCAGCTTTGGAAGTGTGGACAGGAGGGACTATGGCTACACCTTC.

This clone came up a few times. V is TRBV5-4 and J is TRBJ2-5, with TRBD2 matching over 9 bases. The CDR3 is made up of 15 amino acids. Germline lookup yields CDR1 SGHNT and CDR2 YYREEE (reference sequence). J was trimmed by 2 bases and V by 1 base; bases with no gene match: 3. The CDR3 reads CASSLFLAGQETQYF. The CDR3 DNA follows: TGTGCCAGCAGCTTGTTCCTAGCGGGGCAAGAGACCCAGTACTTC. Complete variable domain (other parts from reference TRBV5-4 and TRBJ2-5): ETGVTQSPTHLIKTRGQQVTLRCSSQSGHNTVSWYQQALGQGPQFIFQYYREEENGRGNFPPRFSGLQFPNYSSELNVNALELDDSALYLCASSLFLAGQETQYFGPGTRLLVL.

The chain combines TRBV2 with TRBJ1-5, with 7 bases lining up with TRBD1. CDR1 and CDR2 from the germline V gene are SNHLY and FYNNEI. CDR3 size: 14 residues. With 3 bases clipped from V and 2 bases from J, the junction kept 1 base outside the gene matches. DNA of the CDR3: TGTGCCAGCAGTGAGACAGGGCGCAATCAGCCCCAGCATTTT. It yields the protein CASSETGRNQPQHF.

To note about this clone: The same CDR3 can be traced to other DNA sequences in this sample. The gene calls are TRBV30 and TRBJ1-2, with a weak D call TRBD1 (5 bases). The V end was cut by 0 bases, the J end by 4 bases, with 9 bases between. The CDR3 runs 13 residues. Germline CDR1 and CDR2: GTSNPN and SVGIG (reference sequence). This CDR3 is CAWSVPGGYGYTF. CDR3 in DNA: TGTGCCTGGAGTGTTCCGGGGGGCTATGGCTACACCTTC. The full variable domain, with the rest looked up from reference TRBV30 and TRBJ1-2, is SQTIHQWPATLVQPVGSPLSLECTVEGTSNPNLYWYRQAAGRGLQLLFYSVGIGQISSEVPQNLSASRPQDRQFILSSKKLLLSDSGFYLCAWSVPGGYGYTFGSGTRLTVV.

J is TRBJ1-1 and V is TRBV19; TRBD1 is a possible D gene (5 bases). This CDR3 region has 15 residues. The V and J ends lost 7 bases and 7 bases respectively, with 22 bases between them. CDR1 LNHDA and CDR2 SQIVND come from the germline V gene (reference sequence). The CDR3 protein is CASIRAWGLGGEAFF. In DNA, the CDR3 is TGTGCCAGTATACGTGCGTGGGGCCTCGGTGGTGAAGCTTTCTTT.

The gene calls are TRBV20-1 and TRBJ2-7; 12 bases align to TRBD2. The CDR3 contains 15 residues. The germline gives CDR1 DFQATT, CDR2 SNEGSKA (reference sequence). Trimming removed 3 bases from V and 3 bases from J; junction bases left unmatched: 6. CDR3 sequence (DNA): TGCAGTGCTAGTACTAGCGGGGGGTTTAACTACGAGCAGTACTTC. Protein: CSASTSGGFNYEQYF.

The rearrangement uses TRBV11-2 and TRBJ2-7, with a possible D match to TRBD1 (5 bases). The CDR3 covers 13 residues. Germline lookup yields CDR1 SGHAT and CDR2 FQNNGV. V lost 1 base to trimming and J lost 4 bases, with 8 bases between them. The CDR3 nucleotides read TGTGCCAGCAGCTTAGTCAGGGAATACGAGCAGTACTTC. Translating gives CASSLVREYEQYF.

The V gene is TRBV4-2, the J gene TRBJ2-3; 9 bases match TRBD2. Looked up from germline, CDR1 is LGHNA and CDR2 is YNFKEQ. V lost 6 bases, J lost 1 base, and 5 bases stayed unmatched. The CDR3 consists of 15 residues. CDR3 region: CASRYVAGGTDTQYF. For the CDR3, the DNA is TGTGCCAGCAGATATGTAGCGGGGGGCACAGATACGCAGTATTTT.

The rearrangement uses TRBV24-1 and TRBJ2-5, with a weak D call TRBD1 (5 bases). The germline CDR1 and CDR2 sequences are KGHDR and SFDVKD. V was trimmed by 6 bases and J by 2 bases, leaving 12 bases between them. The CDR3 totals 14 residues. The CDR3 loop reads CATSSTGAQETQYF. The CDR3 nucleotides read TGTGCCACCAGTTCCACAGGCGCTCAAGAGACCCAGTACTTC.

This chain uses TRBV7-9 with TRBJ2-2; 7 positions match TRBD2. The trim removed 5 bases at V and 5 bases at J, leaving 11 bases unmatched. This CDR3 is built from 16 residues. Germline V gene sequence: CDR1 SEHNR, CDR2 FQNEAQ (reference sequence). CDR3: CASSLRAEGGTGELFF. The CDR3 DNA reads TGTGCCAGCAGCCTCCGCGCGGAGGGAGGGACCGGGGAGCTGTTTTTT.

CDR3 protein: CASSPLFDRQGSYEQYF. In nucleotides, the CDR3 is TGTGCCAGCTCACCACTCTTTGACCGACAGGGCTCCTACGAGCAGTACTTC. V usage is TRBV18 and J usage is TRBJ2-7, with 7 bases identical to TRBD1. CDR3 size: 17 residues. CDR1 KGHSH and CDR2 LQKENI come from the germline V gene. The V gene end was trimmed by 1 base and the J gene end by 0 bases; junction bases not matched to a gene: 9.

This clone was seen only a few times. This chain joins TRBV7-9 and TRBJ2-5; D is possibly TRBD1 (5 bases). CDR3 length: 17 residues. Trimming removed 4 bases at V and 2 bases at J, with 20 bases between. Germline V gene lookup returns CDR1 SEHNR and CDR2 FQNEAQ (reference sequence). The CDR3 sequence is CASSSQDTSGPQETQYF. CDR3 in DNA: TGTGCCAGCAGCTCCCAGGACACGTCAGGTCCTCAAGAGACCCAGTACTTC. Full variable domain (remainder filled in from reference TRBV7-9 and TRBJ2-5): DTGVSQNPRHKITKRGQNVTFRCDPISEHNRLYWYRQTLGQGPEFLTYFQNEAQLEKSRLLSDRFSAERPKGSFSTLEIQRTEQGDSAMYLCASSSQDTSGPQETQYFGPGTRLLVL.

This clone was observed a handful of times. This sequence joins TRBV5-4 and TRBJ1-6; 7 positions match TRBD1. Germline lookup yields CDR1 SGHNT and CDR2 YYREEE (reference sequence). The CDR3 runs 16 residues. V lost 0 bases to trimming and J lost 5 bases; unmatched junction nucleotides: 5. The CDR3 spells CASSLGTGVNNSPLHF. CDR3 DNA: TGTGCCAGCAGCTTGGGTACAGGGGTAAATAATTCACCCCTCCACTTT.

The gene calls are TRBV27 and TRBJ1-5, with 8 bases lining up with TRBD1. CDR1 and CDR2 (germline): MNHEY, SMNVEV (reference sequence). V shed 5 bases and J 2 bases; nucleotides not matched to a gene: 8. The CDR3 is 16 residues long. The CDR3 DNA reads as TGTGCCAGCAGTCCACGGACAGGGATGGGCAATCAGCCCCAGCATTTT. Translating it yields CASSPRTGMGNQPQHF.

The chain links TRBV2 to TRBJ2-7; maybe TRBD2 (7 bases). CDR3 length equals 14 residues. Trimming cost V 5 bases and J 2 bases, with 13 bases left between them. CDR1 SNHLY and CDR2 FYNNEI come from the germline V gene. The CDR3 DNA reads as TGTGCCAGCAGTACGAGGGGGGGCGCCTACGAGCAGTACTTC. It codes for CASSTRGGAYEQYF.

This clone was seen a single time. The rearrangement joins TRBV3-1 (or the pseudogene TRBV3-2) to TRBJ2-3, with TRBD2 identical over 15 bases. The germline V gene has CDR1 LGHDT and CDR2 YNNKEL (reference sequence). Trimming removed 4 bases from V and 5 bases from J; junction bases left unmatched: 10. CDR3 size: 18 residues. Here the CDR3 DNA reads TGTGCCAGCAGCCTGTGGACTAGCGGGGGGGCCTTGCAAGATACGCAGTATTTT. This codes for CASSLWTSGGALQDTQYF.

This rearrangement joins TRBV6-5 to TRBJ1-1; no definite D call. Trimming left V 4 bases short and J 3 bases short, with 9 bases between. The CDR3 runs 13 residues. The germline V gene has CDR1 MNHEY and CDR2 SVGAGI. For the CDR3, the DNA is TGTGCCAGCAGTTTTCGGGATGACACTGAAGCTTTCTTT. Protein product: CASSFRDDTEAFF.

This chain uses TRBV3-1 (or the pseudogene TRBV3-2) with TRBJ2-7; possibly TRBD1 for D (6 bases). Deletions cut 1 base from V and 2 bases from J, with 21 bases between. CDR1 and CDR2 from the germline V gene are LGHDT and YNNKEL (reference sequence). The CDR3 sequence is 18 residues long. The CDR3 is CASSQAVGRQGRTYEQYF. The CDR3 DNA sequence: TGTGCCAGCAGCCAAGCGGTAGGGCGGCAGGGGAGAACCTACGAGCAGTACTTC.

CDR3 region: CASSEDRGNYGYTF. CDR3 nucleotide sequence: TGTGCCAGCAGCGAGGACAGGGGCAACTATGGCTACACCTTC. The chain combines TRBV6-5 with TRBJ1-2; TRBD1 aligns across 9 bases. The CDR3 totals 14 residues. Germline assignment: CDR1 MNHEY and CDR2 SVGAGI. The ends lost 6 bases at V and 2 bases at J; junction bases unmatched: 4.

The chain is built from TRBV5-1 and TRBJ1-1; 8 nucleotides line up with TRBD1. With 0 bases clipped from V and 8 bases from J, the junction kept 9 bases outside the gene matches. This CDR3 comprises 15 residues. Germline V gene sequence: CDR1 SGHRS, CDR2 YFSETQ. The CDR3 spells CASSLAAGGPEEAFF. DNA of the CDR3: TGCGCCAGCAGCTTGGCGGCAGGGGGCCCGGAGGAAGCTTTCTTT.

CDR3 bases: TGTGCCAGCAGCCTAGTCCGGCCGAAAAATCAGCCCCAGCATTTT. It codes for CASSLVRPKNQPQHF. The chain uses TRBV27 and TRBJ1-5; the D is unclear. The V end was cut by 6 bases, the J end by 4 bases, with 16 bases between. The CDR3 has 15 residues. Germline V lookup: CDR1 MNHEY, CDR2 SMNVEV (reference sequence).

This clone has just a few counts. J is TRBJ1-2 and V is TRBV24-1; D is unclear. This CDR3 is 12 amino acids long. The V end was cut by 4 bases, the J end by 0 bases, with 2 bases between. Per germline, CDR1 KGHDR and CDR2 SFDVKD. CDR3 protein: CATSDTNYGYTF. The CDR3 DNA follows: TGTGCCACCAGTGACACTAACTATGGCTACACCTTC.

V usage is TRBV4-2 and J usage is TRBJ2-1; a possible D gene is TRBD1 (6 bases). In germline, CDR1 is LGHNA, CDR2 YNFKEQ. V shed 2 bases and J shed 6 bases, with 8 bases lying between them. There are 13 residues in the CDR3. For the CDR3, the DNA is TGTGCCAGCAGCCAAACGACAGGCAATGAGCAGTTCTTC. Translated: CASSQTTGNEQFF.

V is TRBV15 and J is TRBJ2-1, with a tentative D call TRBD2 (5 bases). The CDR3 spans 13 residues. Germline V gene data show CDR1 as LNHNV and CDR2 as YYDKDF (reference sequence). The ends were cut back, 3 bases at V and 8 bases at J, with 11 bases in the middle. CDR3: CATSSYGVDEQFF. Written as DNA, the CDR3 is TGTGCCACCAGCAGTTACGGGGTTGATGAGCAGTTCTTC.